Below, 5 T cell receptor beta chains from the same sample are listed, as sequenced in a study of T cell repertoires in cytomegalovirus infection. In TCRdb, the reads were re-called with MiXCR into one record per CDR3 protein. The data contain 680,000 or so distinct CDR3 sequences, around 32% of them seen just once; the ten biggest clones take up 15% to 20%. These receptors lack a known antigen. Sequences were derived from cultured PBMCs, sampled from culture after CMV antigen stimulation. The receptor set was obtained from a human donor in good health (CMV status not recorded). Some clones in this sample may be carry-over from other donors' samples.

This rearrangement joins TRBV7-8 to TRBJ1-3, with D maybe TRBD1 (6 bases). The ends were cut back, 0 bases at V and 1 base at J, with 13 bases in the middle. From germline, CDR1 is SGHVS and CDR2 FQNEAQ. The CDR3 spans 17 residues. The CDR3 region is CASSLAQQGSSGNTIYF. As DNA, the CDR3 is TGTGCCAGCAGCTTAGCGCAGCAGGGGAGTTCTGGAAACACCATATATTTT.

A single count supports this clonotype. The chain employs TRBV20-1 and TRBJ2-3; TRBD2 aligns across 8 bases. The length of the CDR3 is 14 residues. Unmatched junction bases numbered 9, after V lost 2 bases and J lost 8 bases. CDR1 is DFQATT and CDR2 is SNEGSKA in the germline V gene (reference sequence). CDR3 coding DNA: TGCAGTGCTAGAATTACCGGGGGGGCCGGTACGCAGTATTTT. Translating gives CSARITGGAGTQYF.

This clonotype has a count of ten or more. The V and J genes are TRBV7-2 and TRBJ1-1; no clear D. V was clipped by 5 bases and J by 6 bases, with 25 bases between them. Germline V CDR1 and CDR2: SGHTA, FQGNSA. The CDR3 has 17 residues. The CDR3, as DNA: TGTGCCAGCAGCCCAACCGCTGGGATGGGCTTTTCGCCTGAAGCTTTCTTT. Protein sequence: CASSPTAGMGFSPEAFF.

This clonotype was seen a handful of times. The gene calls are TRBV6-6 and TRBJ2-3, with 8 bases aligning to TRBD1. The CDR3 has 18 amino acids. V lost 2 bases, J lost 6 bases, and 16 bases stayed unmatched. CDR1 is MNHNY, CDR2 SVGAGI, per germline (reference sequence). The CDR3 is CASSYRFRAGGKGDTQYF. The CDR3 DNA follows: TGTGCCAGCAGTTACAGGTTCCGAGCAGGGGGCAAGGGGGATACGCAGTATTTT.

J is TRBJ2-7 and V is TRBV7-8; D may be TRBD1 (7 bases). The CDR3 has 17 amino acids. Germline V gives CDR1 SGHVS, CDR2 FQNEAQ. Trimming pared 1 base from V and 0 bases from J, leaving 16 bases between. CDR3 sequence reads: CASSLGLAGGTSYEQYF. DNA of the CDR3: TGTGCCAGCAGCTTAGGTCTTGCAGGGGGGACCTCCTACGAGCAGTACTTC. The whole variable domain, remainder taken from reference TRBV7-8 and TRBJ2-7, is GAGVSQSPRYKVAKRGQDVALRCDPISGHVSLFWYQQALGQGPEFLTYFQNEAQLDKSGLPSDRFFAERPEGSVSTLKIQRTQQEDSAVYLCASSLGLAGGTSYEQYFGPGTRLTVT.